These T cell receptor beta chains were read from a single sample in a study of sequential checkpoint blockade in melanoma. Produced via immunoSEQ multiplex PCR; TCRdb's table is partial and in-frame only. The sample yields around 18,000 clones, around 69% seen once. Here the sequenced sample was CD8+ T cells sorted from blood (inferred from file names), taken from a patient given nivolumab and ipilimumab in sequence. The source is a human donor with melanoma. Each CDR3 is given with its conserved first and last residue. Fields, in order: V gene, clone size, D gene, J gene, CDR3 DNA, CDR3 protein. A D gene is named only where the DNA matches it firmly. Size tells how often a clone was seen (once, few, many) or the class of an expanded clone, and some rows leave it out.

V gene: TRBV5-1
clone size: .
D gene: TRBD1
J gene: TRBJ2-7
CDR3 DNA: TGCGCCAGCAGCTGGGGACAGGGGGCGTGGGAGCAGTACTTC
CDR3 protein: CASSWGQGAWEQYF

V gene: TRBV7-9
clone size: .
D gene: .
J gene: TRBJ2-7
CDR3 DNA: TGTGCCAGCAGCTTAGCGGATGGCGGCCCCTCCTACGAGCAGTACTTC
CDR3 protein: CASSLADGGPSYEQYF

V gene: TRBV6-5
clone size: .
D gene: .
J gene: TRBJ2-7
CDR3 DNA: TGTGCCAGCAGTTACTCGGTACAGAGCTCCTACGAGCAGTACTTC
CDR3 protein: CASSYSVQSSYEQYF

V gene: TRBV9
clone size: .
D gene: .
J gene: TRBJ1-2
CDR3 DNA: TGTGCCAGCAGCGGAAGTAGAAAGAACTATGGCTACACCTTC
CDR3 protein: CASSGSRKNYGYTF

V gene: TRBV27
clone size: .
D gene: .
J gene: TRBJ2-7
CDR3 DNA: TGTGCCAGCAGTGGAACAGAACTCTACTACGAGCAGTACTTC
CDR3 protein: CASSGTELYYEQYF

V gene: TRBV6-1
clone size: .
D gene: TRBD2
J gene: TRBJ2-7
CDR3 DNA: TGTGCCAGCAGTGAAACTAGCGGCCGTTTGCTGGGCGAGCAGTACTTC
CDR3 protein: CASSETSGRLLGEQYF

V gene: TRBV27
clone size: medium-sized
D gene: TRBD1
J gene: TRBJ2-1
CDR3 DNA: TGTGCCAGCAGTTTCAGGGGGTCCAATGAGCAGTTCTTC
CDR3 protein: CASSFRGSNEQFF

V gene: TRBV5-1
clone size: .
D gene: TRBD2
J gene: TRBJ2-1
CDR3 DNA: TGCGCCAGCAGCTTGTGGGCTAGCGGGGGTGAGCAGTTCTTC
CDR3 protein: CASSLWASGGEQFF

V gene: TRBV5-4
clone size: .
D gene: TRBD1
J gene: TRBJ1-2
CDR3 DNA: TGTGCCATTGCGGACAGGGAAGGGGACTATGGCTACACCTTC
CDR3 protein: CAIADREGDYGYTF

V gene: TRBV6-4
clone size: .
D gene: TRBD1
J gene: TRBJ2-5
CDR3 DNA: TGTGCCAGCAGTCCCAGGACAGGGGAAGGGGAGACCCAGTACTTC
CDR3 protein: CASSPRTGEGETQYF

V gene: TRBV13
clone size: .
D gene: TRBD1
J gene: TRBJ2-7
CDR3 DNA: TGTGCCAGCAGCGACAGGGGGAAGGGGAAGAACGAGCAGTACTTC
CDR3 protein: CASSDRGKGKNEQYF

V gene: TRBV2
clone size: .
D gene: TRBD1
J gene: TRBJ2-1
CDR3 DNA: TGTGCCAGCAATCGCCCCGGGACAGTCTACAATGAGCAGTTCTTC
CDR3 protein: CASNRPGTVYNEQFF

V gene: TRBV5-4
clone size: few
D gene: .
J gene: TRBJ1-1
CDR3 DNA: TGTGCCAGCAGCCTGCCGGAACAGTTGAACACTGAAGCTTTCTTT
CDR3 protein: CASSLPEQLNTEAFF

V gene: TRBV27
clone size: few
D gene: TRBD1
J gene: TRBJ2-1
CDR3 DNA: TGTGCCAGCAGTTTATCAAGGGGGCTATTGAATGAGCAGTTCTTC
CDR3 protein: CASSLSRGLLNEQFF

V gene: TRBV11-3
clone size: .
D gene: TRBD2
J gene: TRBJ2-1
CDR3 DNA: TGTGCCAGCAGCCCCCTACTAGCGGGAGAAGGGAATGAGCAGTTCTTC
CDR3 protein: CASSPLLAGEGNEQFF

V gene: TRBV6-6
clone size: .
D gene: TRBD1
J gene: TRBJ1-5
CDR3 DNA: TGTGCCAGCCTCTACTCGACAGGGGGCAATCAGCCCCAGCATTTT
CDR3 protein: CASLYSTGGNQPQHF

V gene: TRBV9
clone size: medium-sized
D gene: .
J gene: TRBJ1-2
CDR3 DNA: TGTGCCAGCAGCGGAGTCGGTACGGACTATGGCTACACCTTC
CDR3 protein: CASSGVGTDYGYTF

V gene: TRBV27
clone size: .
D gene: TRBD1
J gene: TRBJ2-7
CDR3 DNA: TGTGCCAGCAGCCCGACAGGGGAGCTATACGAGCAGTACTTC
CDR3 protein: CASSPTGELYEQYF

V gene: TRBV29-1
clone size: .
D gene: TRBD1
J gene: TRBJ1-1
CDR3 DNA: TGCAGCGTTGGAAGGGGGCCGGACACTGAAGCTTTCTTT
CDR3 protein: CSVGRGPDTEAFF

V gene: TRBV4-3
clone size: .
D gene: TRBD2
J gene: TRBJ2-5
CDR3 DNA: TGCGCCAGCAGCCAGCGACTAGCGGGAGTGGGTCAAGAGACCCAGTACTTC
CDR3 protein: CASSQRLAGVGQETQYF

V gene: TRBV6-6
clone size: .
D gene: .
J gene: TRBJ1-2
CDR3 DNA: TGTGCCAGCAGTTACTCGAATAAAGAGAATGGCTACACCTTC
CDR3 protein: CASSYSNKENGYTF

V gene: TRBV23-1
clone size: .
D gene: .
J gene: TRBJ1-4
CDR3 DNA: TGCGCCAGCAGTCAATCCCAGACAGCGACTAATGAAAAACTGTTTTTT
CDR3 protein: CASSQSQTATNEKLFF

V gene: TRBV4-3
clone size: .
D gene: TRBD1
J gene: TRBJ2-3
CDR3 DNA: TGCGCCAGCAGCCAAGAGGGACAGAGGCCAGATACGCAGTATTTT
CDR3 protein: CASSQEGQRPDTQYF

V gene: TRBV7-9
clone size: .
D gene: TRBD1
J gene: TRBJ1-1
CDR3 DNA: TGTGCCAGCAGCAGTCGACAGGGGATTGATGACACTGAAGCTTTCTTT
CDR3 protein: CASSSRQGIDDTEAFF

V gene: TRBV13
clone size: few
D gene: .
J gene: TRBJ2-7
CDR3 DNA: TGTGCCAGCAGTGGTGCGGGGGCCTCCTACGAGCAGTACTTC
CDR3 protein: CASSGAGASYEQYF

V gene: TRBV28
clone size: .
D gene: .
J gene: TRBJ2-3
CDR3 DNA: TGTGCCAGCAGTTTTCTCCTCGGCACAGATACGCAGTATTTT
CDR3 protein: CASSFLLGTDTQYF

V gene: TRBV11-1
clone size: .
D gene: .
J gene: TRBJ1-1
CDR3 DNA: TGTGCCAGCAGTTACGAGACACCGAACACTGAAGCTTTCTTT
CDR3 protein: CASSYETPNTEAFF

V gene: TRBV5-1
clone size: .
D gene: TRBD1
J gene: TRBJ2-7
CDR3 DNA: TGCGCCAGCAGCTTGGAGACAGGGGCGGCTTACGAGCAGTACTTC
CDR3 protein: CASSLETGAAYEQYF

V gene: TRBV11-2
clone size: .
D gene: .
J gene: TRBJ1-4
CDR3 DNA: TGTGCCAGCAGCTTAGTGTCGCGGCCGCGGGAAAAACTGTTTTTT
CDR3 protein: CASSLVSRPREKLFF

V gene: TRBV6-5
clone size: .
D gene: TRBD1
J gene: TRBJ1-5
CDR3 DNA: TGTGCCAGCAGAACGACAGGGCGAAATCAGCCCCAGCATTTT
CDR3 protein: CASRTTGRNQPQHF

V gene: TRBV2
clone size: .
D gene: TRBD2
J gene: TRBJ2-7
CDR3 DNA: TGTGCCAGCAACCCTGGGGGGGTCTACGAGCAGTACTTC
CDR3 protein: CASNPGGVYEQYF

V gene: TRBV5-6
clone size: .
D gene: .
J gene: TRBJ1-5
CDR3 DNA: TGTGCCAGCAGCTTGGGGACACTGAATCAGCCCCAGCATTTT
CDR3 protein: CASSLGTLNQPQHF

V gene: TRBV28
clone size: .
D gene: .
J gene: TRBJ1-1
CDR3 DNA: TGTGCCAGCAGCGATCACAGTGCGAACACTGAAGCTTTCTTT
CDR3 protein: CASSDHSANTEAFF

V gene: TRBV9
clone size: .
D gene: TRBD1
J gene: TRBJ1-1
CDR3 DNA: TGTGCCAGCAGCGTCACCGGGACAGTGAACACTGAAGCTTTCTTT
CDR3 protein: CASSVTGTVNTEAFF

V gene: TRBV19
clone size: .
D gene: .
J gene: TRBJ1-1
CDR3 DNA: TGTGCCAGTAGTACCCTTACAGGGCTGAACACTGAAGCTTTCTTT
CDR3 protein: CASSTLTGLNTEAFF

V gene: TRBV28
clone size: once
D gene: .
J gene: TRBJ1-2
CDR3 DNA: TGTGCCAGCAGTCTGAGACTGGCACGCGGCTGGAATGCCACCTTC
CDR3 protein: CASSLRLARGWNATF

V gene: TRBV7-2
clone size: .
D gene: TRBD2
J gene: TRBJ2-1
CDR3 DNA: TGTGCCAGCAGCCAAGGCCGGGAGGGGCAGTTCTTC
CDR3 protein: CASSQGREGQFF

V gene: TRBV11-2
clone size: .
D gene: TRBD1
J gene: TRBJ2-7
CDR3 DNA: TGTGCCAGCAGCTTGCGGTGGGGGACAGGTCCTCGGGAGCAGTACTTC
CDR3 protein: CASSLRWGTGPREQYF

V gene: TRBV27
clone size: .
D gene: TRBD1
J gene: TRBJ1-2
CDR3 DNA: TGTGCCAGCAGTACCAGGACAGGGTCGTATGGCTACACCTTC
CDR3 protein: CASSTRTGSYGYTF

V gene: TRBV7-6
clone size: .
D gene: .
J gene: TRBJ1-1
CDR3 DNA: TGTGCCAGCAGCTTAGGCAAGGGACTTGACACTGAAGCTTTCTTT
CDR3 protein: CASSLGKGLDTEAFF

V gene: TRBV19
clone size: .
D gene: .
J gene: TRBJ1-1
CDR3 DNA: TGTGCCAGTAGTATTTTCGCCGGGACTGAAGCTTTCTTT
CDR3 protein: CASSIFAGTEAFF

V gene: TRBV15
clone size: once
D gene: TRBD2
J gene: TRBJ2-1
CDR3 DNA: TGTGCCACCAGCGGGACTAGCGGCTCCTACAATGAGCAGTTCTTC
CDR3 protein: CATSGTSGSYNEQFF

V gene: TRBV2
clone size: .
D gene: .
J gene: TRBJ1-3
CDR3 DNA: TGTGCCAGCAGTGAAAGTCGGGAGCTCTCTGGAAACACCATATATTTT
CDR3 protein: CASSESRELSGNTIYF

V gene: TRBV9
clone size: .
D gene: .
J gene: TRBJ1-1
CDR3 DNA: TGTGCCAGCAGCGCCCCATACCAGGGGTTGAACACTGAAGCTTTCTTT
CDR3 protein: CASSAPYQGLNTEAFF

V gene: TRBV27
clone size: few
D gene: .
J gene: TRBJ2-7
CDR3 DNA: TGTGCCAGCAGTTTAATCGGGGGAGCGGAGCAGTACTTC
CDR3 protein: CASSLIGGAEQYF

V gene: TRBV29-1
clone size: .
D gene: .
J gene: TRBJ1-1
CDR3 DNA: TGCAGCGTTAGAGGGAACACTGAAGCTTTCTTT
CDR3 protein: CSVRGNTEAFF

V gene: TRBV6-5
clone size: .
D gene: TRBD1
J gene: TRBJ2-5
CDR3 DNA: TGTGCCAGCAGTCCCGGGACAGTCATCGAGACCCAGTACTTC
CDR3 protein: CASSPGTVIETQYF

V gene: TRBV28
clone size: .
D gene: TRBD2
J gene: TRBJ2-7
CDR3 DNA: TGTGCCAGCAGTCACACTAGCGGGAGCTCTTACGAGCAGTACTTC
CDR3 protein: CASSHTSGSSYEQYF